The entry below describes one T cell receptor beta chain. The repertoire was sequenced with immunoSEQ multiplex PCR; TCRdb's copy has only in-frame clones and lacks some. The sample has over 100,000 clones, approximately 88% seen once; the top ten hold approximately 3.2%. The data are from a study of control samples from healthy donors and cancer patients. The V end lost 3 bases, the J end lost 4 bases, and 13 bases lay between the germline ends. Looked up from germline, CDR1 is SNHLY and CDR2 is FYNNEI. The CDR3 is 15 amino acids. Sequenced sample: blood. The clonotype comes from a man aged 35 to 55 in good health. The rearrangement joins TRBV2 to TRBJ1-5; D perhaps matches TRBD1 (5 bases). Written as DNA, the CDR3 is TGTGCCAGCAGTGATATGACAGTAGGTAATCAGCCCCAGCATTTT. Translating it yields CASSDMTVGNQPQHF.